Listed below are T cell receptor beta chains from one sample, sequenced in a study of regulatory and conventional T cells in RAG deficiency. Repertoires were generated with immunoSEQ multiplex PCR, while TCRdb's copy carries only in-frame clones and drops some. The sample contains 45,000 to 50,000 clones, around 89% of which appear only once. These data were also filed under a second study, of regulatory T cells.

The specimen was CD4+ effector T cells sorted from blood. These receptors all stem from a human donor in good health. Each CDR3 is given with its conserved first and last residue. D genes are given only for firm matches. Not all rows give a size; the values are once, few, many and, for expanded clones, a class.

D	V	size	J	DNA	CDR3
.	TRBV5-8	.	TRBJ2-7	TGTGCCAGCAGGCAGTTCGAGGGAGCAGGCAAAAACGAGCAGTACTTC	CASRQFEGAGKNEQYF
TRBD2	TRBV5-1	.	TRBJ2-3	TGCGCCAGCAGCTTGTCCCAGCGGGGGGCGGCAGATACGCAGTATTTT	CASSLSQRGAADTQYF
.	TRBV28	few	TRBJ1-3	TGTGCCAGCAGGCCCGGGGGCCCGAGCTCTGGAAACACCATATATTTT	CASRPGGPSSGNTIYF
.	TRBV7-9	.	TRBJ2-7	TGTGCCAGCAGCACTTGGGACGAGCAGTACTTC	CASSTWDEQYF
TRBD2	TRBV7-9	.	TRBJ2-1	TGTGCCAGCACCCCGGGACTAGGAGGGGGGGAGCAGTTCTTC	CASTPGLGGGEQFF
TRBD1	TRBV6-5	.	TRBJ2-7	TGTGCCAGCAGTTACCGGACAGGGGTGACCTCCTACGAGCAGTACTTC	CASSYRTGVTSYEQYF
TRBD1	TRBV7-9	few	TRBJ1-6	TGTGCCAGCAGCTTGGGACAGGGGGCGAGTTCACCCCTCCACTTT	CASSLGQGASSPLHF
.	TRBV29-1	.	TRBJ1-2	TGCAGCGTTGATCGGGCAGGGACTTGGAGCTACACCTTC	CSVDRAGTWSYTF
TRBD1	TRBV6-1	.	TRBJ2-7	TGTGCCAGCAGTGAATCGATGCGAATGACAGGGGGCTATTCGAACGAGCAGTACTTC	CASSESMRMTGGYSNEQYF
TRBD1	TRBV6-6	.	TRBJ2-7	TGTGCCAGCAGAGACAGGGGTGGCGAGCAGTACTTC	CASRDRGGEQYF
.	TRBV11-2	.	TRBJ2-5	TGTGCCAGCAGCCTCAATCGGGCACCCCAAGAGACCCAGTACTTC	CASSLNRAPQETQYF
.	TRBV6-6	.	TRBJ1-5	TGTGCCAGCAGTTACAGGGTCGTTGGCAATCAGCCCCAGCATTTT	CASSYRVVGNQPQHF
TRBD2	TRBV10-3	once	TRBJ2-7	TGTGCCATCAGGCCCGGACTAGCGGGAGGGTACGAGCAGTACTTC	CAIRPGLAGGYEQYF
TRBD2	TRBV6-5	.	TRBJ2-7	TGTGCCAGCGTCCCTAGCGGGGGAATCTACGAGCAGTACTTC	CASVPSGGIYEQYF
.	TRBV9	.	TRBJ1-1	TGTGCCAGCAGCGCCGGTCGGATGAACACTGAAGCTTTCTTT	CASSAGRMNTEAFF
.	TRBV21-1	.	TRBJ1-5	TGTGCCAGCAGAAGACAGGGGGAAAATCAGCCCCAGCATTTT	CASRRQGENQPQHF
.	TRBV7-9	.	TRBJ1-1	TGTGCCAGCAGCCAACGGACAGAGAACACTGAAGCTTTCTTT	CASSQRTENTEAFF
.	TRBV6-1	.	TRBJ2-2	TGTGCCAGCAGTGAAGCGATCTGGACAGCCAACACCGGGGAGCTGTTTTTT	CASSEAIWTANTGELFF
TRBD1	TRBV28	.	TRBJ2-4	TGTGCCAGCAGTTTCCGGACAGGGAAAAACATTCAGTACTTC	CASSFRTGKNIQYF
TRBD2	TRBV13	.	TRBJ2-1	TGTGCCAGCAGCTTACTCGGGAGGTACAGCTCCTACAATGAGCAGTTCTTC	CASSLLGRYSSYNEQFF
.	TRBV18	once	TRBJ2-5	TGTGCCAGCTCACCCCTGGCAGGGGCCGGAGAGACCCAGTACTTC	CASSPLAGAGETQYF
TRBD1	TRBV10-3	.	TRBJ2-5	TGTGCCATCAGTTCCGGGACAGGGGACCAAGAGACCCAGTACTTC	CAISSGTGDQETQYF
.	TRBV5-1	.	TRBJ1-1	TGCGCCAGCAGCTTTGGACAGACGCCGAACACTGAAGCTTTCTTT	CASSFGQTPNTEAFF
.	TRBV14	.	TRBJ1-5	TGTGCCAGCAGCCCCAGTTCCAATCAGCCCCAGCATTTT	CASSPSSNQPQHF
.	TRBV11-3	.	TRBJ2-1	TGTGCCAGCAGCTCCCCATACAGCGGACCCTACAATGAGCAGTTCTTC	CASSSPYSGPYNEQFF
TRBD1	TRBV5-1	.	TRBJ1-2	TGCGCCAGCAGCTACCGGACCGTTTCGGGACAGGGGTCACTTAACTATGGCTACACCTTC	CASSYRTVSGQGSLNYGYTF
.	TRBV6-1	once	TRBJ2-1	TGTGCCAGCAGTGAAGGGGGGCCCGGAGACCTCAGGAATGAGCAGTTCTTC	CASSEGGPGDLRNEQFF
TRBD2	TRBV18	.	TRBJ2-2	TGTGCCAGCTCACCCACAAGCGGGAGGGCCTCCGGGGAGCTGTTTTTT	CASSPTSGRASGELFF
TRBD1	TRBV2	.	TRBJ2-5	TGTGCCAGCAGTCAAGGTTTGACAGGGCCTGCGGAGACCCAGTACTTC	CASSQGLTGPAETQYF
TRBD1	TRBV7-9	few	TRBJ1-4	TGTGCCAGCAGCGAGGGACAGGGGAACGAAAAACTGTTTTTT	CASSEGQGNEKLFF
TRBD2	TRBV5-1	once	TRBJ2-3	TGCGCCAGCAGCCCGGCTTCTAGCGGGGGGGCAGATACGCAGTATTTT	CASSPASSGGADTQYF
.	TRBV7-8	few	TRBJ2-2	TGTGCCAGCAGCCCCCCGGGCGGGGAGCTGTTTTTT	CASSPPGGELFF
TRBD1	TRBV7-2	.	TRBJ1-5	TGTGCCAGCAGCTCAGGGGGAGCCTCCAATCAGCCCCAGCATTTT	CASSSGGASNQPQHF
.	TRBV18	.	TRBJ2-1	TGTGCCAGCTCAGCGGGGGCCGGACGGGAAAGGGGCAATGAGCAGTTCTTC	CASSAGAGRERGNEQFF
.	TRBV2	.	TRBJ2-3	TGTGCCAGCAGCACCAGGGGGGGCGAGACCGATACGCAGTATTTT	CASSTRGGETDTQYF
.	TRBV6-1	.	TRBJ2-1	TGTGCCAGCGGCTTTGGGGATACAATGAAGCAGTTCTTC	CASGFGDTMKQFF
.	TRBV14	.	TRBJ1-1	TGTGCCAGCAGCCAAGGGGGGTTACGGGCGCCCACTGAAGCTTTCTTT	CASSQGGLRAPTEAFF
.	TRBV30	.	TRBJ2-3	TGTGCCTGGAGTGACACCTCTCACTCCTCAGATACGCAGTATTTT	CAWSDTSHSSDTQYF
TRBD1	TRBV5-5	.	TRBJ2-2	TGTGCCAGCAACCAAAGGGACAGGGTTACCGGGGAGCTGTTTTTT	CASNQRDRVTGELFF
TRBD1	TRBV19	once	TRBJ2-1	TGTGCCAGTAGTATACGACAGGGCTGGGAGCAGTTCTTC	CASSIRQGWEQFF
.	TRBV7-8	.	TRBJ2-3	TGTGCCAGCAGCCCCACTGTTGTACCCTACACAGATACGCAGTATTTT	CASSPTVVPYTDTQYF
.	TRBV7-6	.	TRBJ1-3	TGTGCCAGCAGTCAAGCCCTAGTCCGGGACATTTTCTCTGGAAACACCATATATTTT	CASSQALVRDIFSGNTIYF